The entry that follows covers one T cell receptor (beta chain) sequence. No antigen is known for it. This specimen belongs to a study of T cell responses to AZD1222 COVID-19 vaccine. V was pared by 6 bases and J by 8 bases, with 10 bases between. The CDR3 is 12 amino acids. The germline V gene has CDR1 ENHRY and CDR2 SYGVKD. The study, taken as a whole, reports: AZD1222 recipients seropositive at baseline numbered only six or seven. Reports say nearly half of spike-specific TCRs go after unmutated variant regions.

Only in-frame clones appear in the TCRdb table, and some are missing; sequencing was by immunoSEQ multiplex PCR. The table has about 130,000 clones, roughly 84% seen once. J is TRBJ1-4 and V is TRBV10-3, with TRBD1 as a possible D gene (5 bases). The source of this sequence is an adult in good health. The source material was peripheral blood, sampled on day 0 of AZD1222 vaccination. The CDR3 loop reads CAIRGRDEKLFF. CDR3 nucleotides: TGTGCCATCAGGGGGCGTGACGAAAAACTGTTTTTT.